The 17 T cell receptor beta chains listed next were all sequenced from one sample in a study of blood T cell repertoires in COVID-19 (dated by TCRdb to about 2020). The library was generated by the immunoSEQ multiplex PCR assay. The source is immuneACCESS, and TCRdb retained only in-frame sequences with V and J called. Part of the clones is not carried over; for the studies checked, unresolved V genes explain less than half of this, and the remainder is unexplained. A total of some 180,000 clones appear in this sample, around 80% of them only once. Over 6.5% of the sample belongs to the ten largest clones. Sequenced input: peripheral blood. These receptors were collected from a woman aged 40 to 55 with COVID-19, enrolled during active disease.

This chain links TRBV5-1 with TRBJ1-1; no definite D call. V lost 4 bases to trimming and J lost 1 base, with 17 bases between them. The CDR3 is 16 residues long. The germline gives CDR1 SGHRS, CDR2 YFSETQ. CDR3 loop: CASSPGGSRTNTEAFF. The CDR3 DNA sequence: TGCGCCAGCAGCCCTGGAGGCAGCCGGACGAACACTGAAGCTTTCTTT.

This clone was observed a single time. The chain employs TRBV19 and TRBJ1-2, with 7 bases aligning to TRBD1. J gave up 3 bases and V 8 bases, and 0 bases lay outside the gene matches. Germline assignment: CDR1 LNHDA and CDR2 SQIVND (reference sequence). The CDR3 loop spans 11 amino acids. Here the CDR3 DNA reads TGTGCCAGTGGACAGGACTATGGCTACACCTTC. This translates into CASGQDYGYTF.

J is TRBJ1-2 and V is TRBV28; D not resolved. The CDR3 consists of 11 residues. The V gene's germline CDR1 is MDHEN and CDR2 SYDVKM. Trimming took 7 bases from V and 2 from J, leaving 5 bases between them. The CDR3 nucleotides are TGTGCCAGCACCTCCAACTATGGCTACACCTTC. Translation: CASTSNYGYTF.

This clone was seen a handful of times. The chain carries TRBV19 and TRBJ2-2; 8 bases align to TRBD2. Germline values: CDR1 LNHDA, CDR2 SQIVND (reference sequence). The V and J ends lost 4 bases and 0 bases, in that order; junction bases with no gene match: 4. The CDR3 runs 16 residues. CDR3 DNA sequence: TGTGCCAGTAGTAGGGAAGCGGGAGCGAACACCGGGGAGCTGTTTTTT. Its translation: CASSREAGANTGELFF. Filled out from reference TRBV19 and TRBJ2-2, the complete variable domain reads DGGITQSPKYLFRKEGQNVTLSCEQNLNHDAMYWYRQDPGQGLRLIYYSQIVNDFQKGDIAEGYSVSREKKESFPLTVTSAQKNPTAFYLCASSREAGANTGELFFGEGSRLTVL.

This clone was recorded once. The rearrangement links TRBV19 to TRBJ1-1; D unresolved. V shed 1 base and J shed 1 base, with 7 bases lying between them. Per germline, CDR1 LNHDA and CDR2 SQIVND (reference sequence). This CDR3 spans 14 amino acids. CDR3 residues: CASSIGTWNTEAFF. The CDR3 nucleotides read TGTGCCAGTAGTATAGGCACTTGGAACACTGAAGCTTTCTTT. Drawing the rest from reference TRBV19 and TRBJ1-1, the complete variable domain is DGGITQSPKYLFRKEGQNVTLSCEQNLNHDAMYWYRQDPGQGLRLIYYSQIVNDFQKGDIAEGYSVSREKKESFPLTVTSAQKNPTAFYLCASSIGTWNTEAFFGQGTRLTVV.

The chain joins TRBV9 to TRBJ1-2, with D perhaps matching TRBD1 (6 bases). Looked up from germline, CDR1 is SGDLS and CDR2 is YYNGEE. V was clipped by 3 bases and J by 5 bases, with 8 bases between them. The CDR3 loop spans 12 amino acids. CDR3: CASSGGQYGYTF. CDR3 DNA sequence: TGTGCCAGCAGCGGTGGACAGTATGGCTACACCTTC.

In this sample, this clone turned up once. This chain uses TRBV11-2 with TRBJ2-7; 16 bases match TRBD2. The CDR3 length is 18 residues. Germline loops: CDR1 SGHAT, CDR2 FQNNGV. V lost 4 bases, J lost 0 bases, and 6 bases stayed unmatched. CDR3 DNA sequence: TGTGCCAGCAGCTCGGGACTAGCGGGGGGGCCTGACTCCTACGAGCAGTACTTC. Translating it yields CASSSGLAGGPDSYEQYF.

V is TRBV5-1 and J is TRBJ2-5; TRBD2 matches 12 bases. The germline gives CDR1 SGHRS, CDR2 YFSETQ. This CDR3 region has 16 residues. The V gene end was trimmed by 2 bases and the J gene end by 5 bases; junction bases not matched to a gene: 7. The CDR3 bases are TGCGCCAGCAGCTTAGGACTAGCGGGGCCCCGTGAGACCCAGTACTTC. Its translation is CASSLGLAGPRETQYF.

The chain employs TRBV18 and TRBJ1-3; 10 bases are a match to TRBD1. Trimming at V came to 3 bases and at J to 0 bases, leaving 17 bases not matched to a gene. The CDR3 is 21 amino acids. Per the germline V gene, CDR1 is KGHSH and CDR2 is LQKENI. In DNA form, the CDR3 reads TGTGCCAGCTCACCCCGAGACGGGGACAGGGGTCTCCGGAGCTCTGGAAACACCATATATTTT. It specifies CASSPRDGDRGLRSSGNTIYF.

V and J are TRBV7-9 and TRBJ1-2; D gene ambiguous. CDR3 length equals 12 residues. Trimming shortened V by 0 bases and J by 8 bases, and 7 bases separated the two germline ends. Germline loops: CDR1 SEHNR, CDR2 FQNEAQ (reference sequence). CDR3 DNA: TGTGCCAGCAGCTTAGCCCAGAGGGGCTACACCTTC. Its translation: CASSLAQRGYTF.

The J gene is TRBJ1-2, the V gene TRBV6-1, with a possible D match to TRBD1 (6 bases). The V and J ends lost 2 bases and 8 bases respectively, with 15 bases between them. The CDR3 spans 14 residues. Germline CDR1 MNHNS, CDR2 SASEGT. CDR3: CASSEMMGAWGYTF. CDR3 DNA sequence: TGTGCCAGCAGTGAAATGATGGGGGCGTGGGGCTACACCTTC.

The chain couples TRBV3-1 (or the pseudogene TRBV3-2) to TRBJ2-7, with 11 nucleotides matching TRBD2. Germline V lookup: CDR1 LGHDT, CDR2 YNNKEL (reference sequence). The CDR3 sequence is 15 residues long. V shed 4 bases, J shed 4 bases, and the junction held 6 bases outside the gene matches. The CDR3 here is CASSPTSGSFYEQYF. As DNA, the CDR3 is TGTGCCAGCAGCCCCACTAGCGGGAGTTTTTACGAGCAGTACTTC.

V and J are TRBV2 and TRBJ2-1, with TRBD2 matching 7 bases. Germline V gives CDR1 SNHLY, CDR2 FYNNEI. This CDR3 is 16 amino acids long. The V segment lost 6 bases and the J segment 0 bases; nucleotides outside the gene matches: 8. The CDR3 sequence: CASSVGTGGSYNEQFF. CDR3 bases: TGTGCCAGCAGCGTGGGCACGGGGGGCTCCTACAATGAGCAGTTCTTC.

The genes are TRBV21-1 and TRBJ2-7; the D segment call TRBD2 is taken from the table without a DNA check. TRBV21-1 is tagged as a pseudogene. The CDR3 is 14 amino acids. CDR3 sequence reads: CASRAEGSSYEQYF. In DNA, the CDR3 is TGTGCCAGCAGAGCGGAGGGGAGCTCCTACGAGCAGTACTTC.

This chain links TRBV14 with TRBJ2-3; 9 bases fit TRBD1. This CDR3 has 14 residues. The J segment lost 6 bases and the V segment lost 4 bases, leaving 5 bases of the junction unmatched. Per germline, CDR1 SGHDN and CDR2 FVKESK. The CDR3 here is CASSRDRVLDTQYF. The CDR3 DNA follows: TGTGCCAGCAGCCGGGACAGGGTCCTGGATACGCAGTATTTT.

The CDR3 DNA reads as TGTGCCAGCAGTGTAATCGGAGTCCCTAATCAGCCCCAGCATTTT. This gives the protein CASSVIGVPNQPQHF. The chain joins TRBV2 to TRBJ1-5; D call uncertain. The CDR3 is made up of 15 amino acids. Trimming took 4 bases from V and 4 from J, leaving 14 bases between them. Germline CDR1 SNHLY, CDR2 FYNNEI.

This chain links TRBV29-1 with TRBJ2-2, with no clear D. From germline, CDR1 is SQVTM and CDR2 ANQGSEA. V was cut by 3 bases and J by 2 bases, with 7 bases left in between. The CDR3 runs 13 residues. CDR3 sequence (DNA): TGCAGCGTTGACGAGGCCAACACCGGGGAGCTGTTTTTT. Amino acids: CSVDEANTGELFF.